A single sample is the source of the 16 T cell receptor beta chains below, sequenced in a study of blood T cell repertoires in COVID-19. The data were produced by immunoSEQ multiplex PCR, yet TCRdb's version contains in-frame clones alone and is incomplete. Of roughly 320,000 clones listed, over 90% are singletons. Specimen: PBMCs or T cells enriched from blood (not recorded which). The receptors stem from a woman aged 30 to 39 who had been exposed to COVID-19.

CDR3 in amino acids: CASSPFSGGVNYGYTF. Written as DNA, the CDR3 is TGTGCCAGCAGTCCTTTTAGCGGGGGGGTTAACTATGGCTACACCTTC. The V gene is TRBV27, the J gene TRBJ1-2; TRBD1 might be the D (5 bases). The CDR3 consists of 16 residues. V lost 5 bases, J lost 1 base, and 17 bases lay in between. Per germline, CDR1 MNHEY and CDR2 SMNVEV (reference sequence).

V gene TRBV11-2 combines with J gene TRBJ2-3; TRBD2 might be the D (7 bases). There are 15 residues in the CDR3. V lost 5 bases and J lost 8, with 20 bases in between. Germline-derived CDR1 and CDR2 are SGHAT and FQNNGV. The CDR3 DNA reads as TGTGCCAGCAGCACCTGGACAGTGGGGGAGGGTACGCAGTATTTT. Protein product: CASSTWTVGEGTQYF.

This sequence joins TRBV2 and TRBJ1-4; no firm D call. The CDR3 contains 14 residues. Trimming pared 3 bases from V and 4 bases from J, leaving 9 bases between. CDR1 and CDR2 (germline): SNHLY, FYNNEI. The CDR3 reads CASSEAHHNEKLFF. CDR3 DNA sequence: TGTGCCAGCAGTGAGGCACACCATAATGAAAAACTGTTTTTT.

The CDR3 bases are TGTGCCACCAGTGACGCGGGAGAGACCCAGTACTTC. Translating gives CATSDAGETQYF. The chain employs TRBV24-1 and TRBJ2-5; TRBD2 is a possible D gene (5 bases). V was cut by 4 bases and J by 4 bases, with 6 bases left in between. Germline CDR1 reads KGHDR; CDR2 reads SFDVKD. This CDR3 spans 12 amino acids.

The J gene is TRBJ2-3, the V gene TRBV21-1; the D segment call TRBD2 is taken from the table without a DNA check. TRBV21-1 counts as a pseudogene. The CDR3 is 13 residues long. CDR3 sequence (DNA): TGTGCCAGCAGCAAGGGACTACCAGATACGCAGTATTTT. Residues: CASSKGLPDTQYF.

The V and J genes are TRBV18 and TRBJ1-1, with D perhaps matching TRBD1 (6 bases). Germline lookup yields CDR1 KGHSH and CDR2 LQKENI. Trimming cost V 6 bases and J 3 bases, with 17 bases left between them. The CDR3 runs 15 residues. The CDR3 loop is CASSGDMGVDTEAFF. The CDR3 coding sequence is TGTGCCAGCTCTGGGGACATGGGGGTAGACACTGAAGCTTTCTTT.

The rearrangement uses TRBV5-8 and TRBJ1-1; D perhaps matches TRBD1 (5 bases). The V gene lost 3 bases and the J gene lost 6 bases, with 18 bases spanning the gap. CDR3 length equals 15 residues. Germline assignment: CDR1 SGHTS and CDR2 YDEGEE. The DNA of the CDR3 is TGTGCCAGCAGCTACCAACAGGAATGGGCGGCTGAAGCTTTCTTT. It specifies CASSYQQEWAAEAFF.

This chain uses TRBV14 with TRBJ1-1; TRBD1 is a possible D gene (6 bases). The V and J ends lost 4 bases and 4 bases respectively, with 13 bases between them. The CDR3 is made up of 14 amino acids. Germline V gene sequence: CDR1 SGHDN, CDR2 FVKESK. CDR3 DNA: TGTGCCAGCAGCCGCACTGACAGGTCCACTGAAGCTTTCTTT. Protein: CASSRTDRSTEAFF.

The genes are TRBV4-1 and TRBJ1-4; possibly TRBD1 for D (5 bases). V was trimmed by 0 bases and J by 3 bases, leaving 14 bases between them. In germline, CDR1 is MGHRA, CDR2 YSYEKL. The CDR3 totals 17 residues. CDR3 region: CASSQEIEVRANEKLFF. The CDR3 nucleotides read TGCGCCAGCAGCCAAGAAATAGAGGTCAGGGCTAATGAAAAACTGTTTTTT.

V usage is TRBV27 and J usage is TRBJ1-5; TRBD1 is a possible D gene (5 bases). Trimming stripped 3 bases from V and 2 bases from J, with 11 bases between. Germline CDR1 is MNHEY and CDR2 is SMNVEV (reference sequence). This CDR3 has 15 residues. CDR3 loop: CASSLGGSGNQPQHF. Written as DNA, the CDR3 is TGTGCCAGCAGTTTGGGGGGATCAGGCAATCAGCCCCAGCATTTT.

V and J are TRBV5-4 and TRBJ1-1; tentative D call: TRBD1 (6 bases). V lost 0 bases, J lost 2 bases, and 11 bases lay in between. CDR3 length: 15 residues. Germline loops: CDR1 SGHNT, CDR2 YYREEE (reference sequence). CDR3 amino acids: CASSLGTAYNTEAFF. CDR3 in DNA: TGTGCCAGCAGCTTGGGGACAGCATACAACACTGAAGCTTTCTTT.

The gene calls are TRBV7-9 and TRBJ1-5; D perhaps matches TRBD1 (6 bases). Trimming removed 5 bases at V and 0 bases at J, with 11 bases between. CDR1 and CDR2 (germline): SEHNR, FQNEAQ (reference sequence). There are 15 residues in the CDR3. Here the CDR3 reads CASSNMDSSNQPQHF. Written as DNA, the CDR3 is TGTGCCAGCAGCAACATGGACAGTAGCAATCAGCCCCAGCATTTT.

The chain uses TRBV6-5 and TRBJ1-2; TRBD1 agrees at 8 bases. The ends lost 1 base at V and 3 bases at J; junction bases unmatched: 7. From germline, CDR1 is MNHEY and CDR2 SVGAGI. CDR3 size: 16 residues. The CDR3 loop reads CASSYFPTGDYYGYTF. The CDR3 DNA follows: TGTGCCAGCAGTTACTTTCCGACAGGGGATTACTATGGCTACACCTTC.

The chain carries TRBV6-5 and TRBJ2-3; 8 bases map to TRBD2. Trimming removed 2 bases from V and 6 bases from J; junction bases left unmatched: 10. The CDR3 is made up of 16 amino acids. Germline V gene sequence: CDR1 MNHEY, CDR2 SVGAGI. The CDR3 sequence is CASSYRGGAMSDTQYF. For the CDR3, the DNA is TGTGCCAGCAGTTACCGGGGGGGGGCAATGAGTGATACGCAGTATTTT.

V is TRBV6-4 and J is TRBJ1-2, with TRBD1 identical over 10 bases. There are 14 residues in the CDR3. The germline V gene has CDR1 MRHNA and CDR2 SNTAGT. The ends lost 6 bases at V and 6 bases at J; junction bases unmatched: 7. The CDR3 reads CASRPGQGIHGYTF. The CDR3 bases are TGTGCCAGCAGGCCGGGACAGGGGATCCATGGCTACACCTTC.

The V call is TRBV29-1, the J call TRBJ2-2; 11 bases match TRBD2. CDR1 and CDR2 from the germline V gene are SQVTM and ANQGSEA. This CDR3 region has 16 residues. The junction had 11 bases not matched to a gene; V was cut back by 4 bases and J by 7 bases. The CDR3 bases are TGCAGCGTTGGAGACGTTAGCGGGGGGGTGCTCGGGGAGCTGTTTTTT. Protein sequence: CSVGDVSGGVLGELFF.